Each of the 9 T cell receptor beta chains below was sequenced from the same sample in a study of Ad26.COV2.S vaccination and SARS-CoV-2 variants. TCRdb's table, derived via immunoSEQ multiplex PCR, lists solely in-frame clones and lacks some. The table has about 480,000 clones, about 83% seen once; the top ten hold around 13%. Treatment indicated: around 19 received Ad26.COV2.S at low or high dose, single or two shots; 5 received placebo; per-sample allocation not given. All samples were drawn on day 63, counting from the first vaccine or placebo injection. The sequencing here drew on peripheral blood, taken in a trial of Ad26.COV2.S vaccine versus placebo. The receptors stem from a person between 18 and 59 years old who received the Ad26.COV2.S COVID-19 vaccine or a placebo.

The chain combines TRBV28 with TRBJ1-1, with TRBD1 matching over 7 bases. J was trimmed by 4 bases and V by 6 bases; bases with no gene match: 8. Germline V gives CDR1 MDHEN, CDR2 SYDVKM. The CDR3 is 14 residues long. This CDR3 is CASRLDRVPTEAFF. The CDR3, as DNA: TGTGCCAGCAGACTCGACAGGGTCCCCACTGAAGCTTTCTTT.

V usage is TRBV7-8 and J usage is TRBJ2-2, with TRBD2 as a possible D gene (6 bases). Germline-derived CDR1 and CDR2 are SGHVS and FQNEAQ. Trimming pared 6 bases from V and 9 bases from J, leaving 14 bases between. This CDR3 contains 13 residues. Here the CDR3 reads CASSFTGGRELFF. The CDR3 DNA sequence: TGTGCCAGCAGTTTTACTGGAGGGCGGGAGCTGTTTTTT. The full variable domain, in which reference TRBV7-8 and TRBJ2-2 provide the parts outside the CDR3, is GAGVSQSPRYKVAKRGQDVALRCDPISGHVSLFWYQQALGQGPEFLTYFQNEAQLDKSGLPSDRFFAERPEGSVSTLKIQRTQQEDSAVYLCASSFTGGRELFFGEGSRLTVL.

The V gene is TRBV28, the J gene TRBJ1-5; D perhaps matches TRBD1 (6 bases). The germline V and J ends were trimmed by 3 bases and 3 bases, with 12 bases remaining between them. The length of the CDR3 is 15 residues. Germline CDR1 MDHEN, CDR2 SYDVKM. The CDR3 DNA reads TGTGCCAGCAGTTTTGAGGACAGATTCAATCAGCCCCAGCATTTT. This encodes CASSFEDRFNQPQHF.

The CDR3 here is CASSFSGDSYEQYF. CDR3 sequence (DNA): TGTGCCAGCAGCTTTAGCGGGGATTCCTACGAGCAGTACTTC. The chain carries TRBV7-2 and TRBJ2-7, with 8 bases identical to TRBD2. CDR1 SGHTA and CDR2 FQGNSA come from the germline V gene. The CDR3 consists of 14 residues. V lost 3 bases and J lost 1; bases outside the gene matches: 2. The full variable domain, completed using reference TRBV7-2 and TRBJ2-7, is GAGVSQSPSNKVTEKGKDVELRCDPISGHTALYWYRQSLGQGLEFLIYFQGNSAPDKSGLPSDRFSAERTGGSVSTLTIQRTQQEDSAVYLCASSFSGDSYEQYFGPGTRLTVT.

The genes are TRBV4-3 and TRBJ2-3; the D gene is possibly TRBD2 (5 bases). This CDR3 contains 16 residues. Trimming left V 0 bases short and J 7 bases short, with 17 bases between. Per the germline V gene, CDR1 is LGHNA and CDR2 is YSLEER. As DNA, the CDR3 is TGCGCCAGCAGCCAAGATAATCGGGGTGCGTTAAATACGCAGTATTTT. Protein product: CASSQDNRGALNTQYF.

This sequence joins TRBV1 and TRBJ2-5; the table assigns TRBD2, which was not confirmed against the DNA. TRBV1 is a known pseudogene. This CDR3 has 17 residues. For the CDR3, the DNA is TGCACCAGCAGCCCCCATACTATACTAGCGCCACAAGAGACCCAGTACTTC. Protein product: CTSSPHTILAPQETQYF.

The V gene is TRBV28, the J gene TRBJ1-2; no clear D. The V gene lost 2 bases and the J gene lost 6 bases, with 13 bases spanning the gap. This CDR3 contains 14 residues. Germline V gene data show CDR1 as MDHEN and CDR2 as SYDVKM. The CDR3 loop is CASSLPPGLDGYTF. For the CDR3, the DNA is TGTGCCAGCAGTTTACCCCCCGGGTTGGATGGCTACACCTTC.

This rearrangement joins TRBV10-3 to TRBJ2-7; TRBD2 agrees at 12 bases. CDR3 length: 12 amino acids. Germline V CDR1 and CDR2: ENHRY, SYGVKD. V lost 10 bases to trimming and J lost 6 bases; unmatched junction nucleotides: 4. For the CDR3, the DNA is TGTGCCACCGGACTAGCGGGAACCGAGCAGTACTTC. This sequence encodes CATGLAGTEQYF.

This chain joins TRBV6-5 and TRBJ1-1, with D tentatively TRBD1 (5 bases). The CDR3 is 13 amino acids. Germline assignment: CDR1 MNHEY and CDR2 SVGAGI. V lost 7 bases and J lost 1, with 10 bases in between. The CDR3 DNA is TGTGCCAGCACCCCGGGGGGGAACACTGAAGCTTTCTTT. As protein: CASTPGGNTEAFF.